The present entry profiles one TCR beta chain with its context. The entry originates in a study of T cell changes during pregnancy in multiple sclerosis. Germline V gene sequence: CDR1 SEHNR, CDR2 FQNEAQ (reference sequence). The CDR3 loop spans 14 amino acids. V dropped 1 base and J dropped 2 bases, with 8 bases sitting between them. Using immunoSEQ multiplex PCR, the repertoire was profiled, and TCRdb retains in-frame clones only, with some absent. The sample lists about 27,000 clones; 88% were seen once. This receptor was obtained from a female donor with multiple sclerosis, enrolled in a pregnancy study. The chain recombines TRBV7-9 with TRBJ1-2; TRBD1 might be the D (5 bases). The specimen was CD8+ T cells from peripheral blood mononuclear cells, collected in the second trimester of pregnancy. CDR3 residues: CASSLGAGNYGYTF. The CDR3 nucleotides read TGTGCCAGCAGCTTAGGGGCAGGGAACTATGGCTACACCTTC.